Following are 30 T cell receptor beta chains from one sample sequenced in a study of Ad26.COV2.S vaccination and SARS-CoV-2 variants. Treatment denoted: 19 received Ad26.COV2.S at low or high dose, single or two shots; a few received placebo; per-sample allocation not given. Day 63 following the first vaccine or placebo injection was when the samples were taken. This table comes from immunoSEQ multiplex PCR, and its TCRdb copy is limited to in-frame clones, with some not included. The data show some 400,000 clones, 89% seen once. The sequences come from peripheral blood, collected in a trial of Ad26.COV2.S vaccine versus placebo. These receptors were obtained from a person between 18 and 59 years old who received the Ad26.COV2.S COVID-19 vaccine or a placebo.

This clone has a single count. This chain connects TRBV2 to TRBJ2-3; D not certain. Germline V gives CDR1 SNHLY, CDR2 FYNNEI. V was shortened by 9 bases and J by 4 bases, with 8 bases between the two germline ends. The CDR3 is 11 amino acids. DNA for the CDR3: TGTGCCAGAGCCGGCTCAGATACGCAGTATTTT. This gives the protein CARAGSDTQYF.

Written as DNA, the CDR3 is TGTGCCAGCAGTTCGACGGCAGGGGGCTCCTACGAGCAGTACTTC. It translates to CASSSTAGGSYEQYF. V gene TRBV28 combines with J gene TRBJ2-7; 7 nucleotides line up with TRBD1. V lost 4 bases, J lost 0 bases, and 6 bases stayed unmatched. CDR3 length: 15 residues. Germline-derived CDR1 and CDR2 are MDHEN and SYDVKM.

The chain has TRBV9 and TRBJ1-5; 7 bases align to TRBD1. V lost 4 bases, J lost 5 bases, and 6 bases stayed unmatched. The CDR3 consists of 14 residues. Looked up from germline, CDR1 is SGDLS and CDR2 is YYNGEE. The DNA of the CDR3 is TGTGCCAGCAGCCGTGGACAGGCCTATCAGCCCCAGCATTTT. Translation gives CASSRGQAYQPQHF.

CDR3 amino acids: CASSKALRGLKDLSNQPQHF. DNA of the CDR3: TGTGCCAGCAGCAAAGCGCTCCGGGGCTTAAAGGACCTTAGCAATCAGCCCCAGCATTTT. The rearrangement joins TRBV21-1 to TRBJ1-5. TRBV21-1 is termed a pseudogene. The CDR3 runs 20 residues.

The rearrangement uses TRBV6-5 and TRBJ1-5, with D unresolved. The V and J ends lost 6 bases and 8 bases respectively, with 17 bases between them. The CDR3 is 14 amino acids. CDR1 is MNHEY, CDR2 SVGAGI, per germline. CDR3 loop: CASSHGPGPEPQHF. The CDR3, as DNA: TGTGCCAGCAGCCATGGACCTGGACCGGAGCCCCAGCATTTT.

CDR3 nucleotides: TGCGCCAGCAGCTTGGGTCCGGAATATAATTCACCCCTCCACTTT. Its protein product is CASSLGPEYNSPLHF. J is TRBJ1-6 and V is TRBV5-1; D gene ambiguous. The CDR3 totals 15 residues. The V gene's germline CDR1 is SGHRS and CDR2 YFSETQ. The V end was cut by 0 bases, the J end by 4 bases, with 8 bases between.

This clone was observed once. The sample has other DNA sequences that encode this CDR3 too. The rearrangement joins TRBV7-3 to TRBJ2-5; a weak D match, TRBD1 (6 bases). This CDR3 is 13 amino acids long. The germline gives CDR1 SGHTA, CDR2 FQGTGA. The V end was cut by 1 base, the J end by 4 bases, with 7 bases between. CDR3 DNA sequence: TGTGCCAGCAGCTTAAGAGGGGGAGAGACCCAGTACTTC. This translates into CASSLRGGETQYF.

V is TRBV3-1 (or the pseudogene TRBV3-2) and J is TRBJ2-2, with unresolved D. CDR3 length: 14 amino acids. V was shortened by 4 bases and J by 7 bases, with 13 bases between the two germline ends. Per the germline V gene, CDR1 is LGHDT and CDR2 is YNNKEL (reference sequence). CDR3 protein: CASSPHSSSGELFF. The CDR3 DNA reads as TGTGCCAGCAGCCCCCACAGTTCCAGCGGGGAGCTGTTTTTT.

V gene TRBV7-3 combines with J gene TRBJ2-5; the D gene could be TRBD1 or TRBD2 (5 bases each). V lost 5 bases and J lost 1, with 17 bases in between. The CDR3 is made up of 16 amino acids. Germline CDR1 SGHTA, CDR2 FQGTGA. The CDR3 sequence: CASSPSRGVAQETQYF. The CDR3 bases are TGTGCCAGCAGCCCGTCCAGAGGGGTCGCCCAAGAGACCCAGTACTTC.

The chain employs TRBV6-5 and TRBJ2-3; possibly TRBD1 for D (5 bases). CDR1 MNHEY and CDR2 SVGAGI come from the germline V gene. This CDR3 is 14 amino acids long. Trimming removed 2 bases from V and 3 bases from J, with 9 bases in between. In DNA form, the CDR3 reads TGTGCCAGCAGTTACCAGGGTAGGACAGATACGCAGTATTTT. It is translated as CASSYQGRTDTQYF.

The chain employs TRBV11-3 and TRBJ2-1; 8 positions match TRBD2. This CDR3 has 16 amino acids. Germline V gene data show CDR1 as SGHNT and CDR2 as YENEEA. J gave up 1 base and V 5 bases, and 7 bases lay outside the gene matches. CDR3 loop: CASSPRLARSYNEQFF. The CDR3 bases are TGTGCCAGCAGCCCACGACTAGCGCGATCCTACAATGAGCAGTTCTTC.

This clone was recorded only once. The chain joins TRBV5-4 to TRBJ2-3, with 12 bases fitting TRBD2. V shed 1 base, J shed 2 bases, and the junction held 5 bases outside the gene matches. This CDR3 contains 17 residues. Germline V gives CDR1 SGHNT, CDR2 YYREEE (reference sequence). The CDR3 coding sequence is TGTGCCAGCAGCTTGCCAACTAGCGGGAGGTCCACAGATACGCAGTATTTT. Its translation is CASSLPTSGRSTDTQYF.

This rearrangement joins TRBV28 to TRBJ2-3; 13 bases align to TRBD2. There are 17 residues in the CDR3. CDR1 and CDR2 from the germline V gene are MDHEN and SYDVKM. Trimming removed 4 bases from V and 3 bases from J; junction bases left unmatched: 7. CDR3 sequence (DNA): TGTGCCAGCAGTTCTTTTACTAGCGGGAGGGGTACAGATACGCAGTATTTT. This sequence encodes CASSSFTSGRGTDTQYF.

The J gene is TRBJ2-3, the V gene TRBV2; 9 positions match TRBD2. CDR3 length equals 15 residues. Trimming removed 8 bases from V and 5 bases from J; junction bases left unmatched: 11. Germline V gene data show CDR1 as SNHLY and CDR2 as FYNNEI. CDR3 amino acids: CASVRRREGKDTQYF. CDR3 sequence (DNA): TGTGCCAGCGTACGGAGGCGGGAGGGCAAAGATACGCAGTATTTT.

The chain is built from TRBV6-5 and TRBJ2-5; 14 bases are a match to TRBD2. The CDR3 runs 14 residues. The V and J ends lost 8 bases and 6 bases, in that order; junction bases with no gene match: 5. Germline V gene sequence: CDR1 MNHEY, CDR2 SVGAGI. CDR3 sequence (DNA): TGTGCCAGCGGGACTAGCGGGAGCGGACAGACCCAGTACTTC. This sequence encodes CASGTSGSGQTQYF.

This sequence joins TRBV5-5 and TRBJ1-2, with a tentative D call TRBD1 (6 bases). V was trimmed by 0 bases and J by 11 bases, leaving 14 bases between them. The CDR3 spans 13 residues. Germline V gene sequence: CDR1 SGHKS, CDR2 YYEKEE (reference sequence). CDR3 DNA sequence: TGTGCCAGCAGCTTGGGAGCAGGGGCCTGGTACACCTTC. The encoded protein is CASSLGAGAWYTF.

The chain links TRBV10-3 to TRBJ2-3; TRBD2 matches at 11 bases. From germline, CDR1 is ENHRY and CDR2 SYGVKD. V trimming: 4 bases; J trimming: 5 bases; junction bases outside the gene matches: 2. The CDR3 is made up of 14 amino acids. CDR3 sequence (DNA): TGTGCCATCAGTGTCCTAGCGGGAGGAGATACGCAGTATTTT. It specifies CAISVLAGGDTQYF.

The chain carries TRBV6-2 or TRBV6-3 and TRBJ2-7; D is uncertain. Germline V CDR1 and CDR2: MNHEY, SVGEGT. There are 14 residues in the CDR3. V was shortened by 0 bases and J by 0 bases, with 6 bases between the two germline ends. The CDR3 is CASSYSLPSYEQYF. The CDR3, as DNA: TGTGCCAGCAGTTACTCGTTGCCCTCCTACGAGCAGTACTTC.

The rearrangement links TRBV11-3 to TRBJ1-2; tentatively, D is TRBD1 (5 bases). CDR3 length equals 14 residues. Germline values: CDR1 SGHNT, CDR2 YENEEA. With 0 bases removed from V and 8 bases from J, the gap between germline ends came to 13 bases. This chain's CDR3 is CASSLDPGRGGYTF. DNA for the CDR3: TGTGCCAGCAGCTTAGATCCAGGGAGAGGCGGCTACACCTTC.

The V gene is TRBV5-8, the J gene TRBJ2-7; weak D call: TRBD2 (7 bases). V gave up 0 bases and J gave up 3 bases, with 13 bases separating them. CDR3 length: 15 residues. Germline CDR1 and CDR2: SGHTS and YDEGEE. In nucleotides, the CDR3 is TGTGCCAGCAGCTTGGGGGGGGGCGGACTCTACGAGCAGTACTTC. The encoded protein is CASSLGGGGLYEQYF.

CDR3 nucleotides: TGTGCCAGCAGTTTATCCATCCGGGACAGGGTTCGGACCGGGGAGCTGTTTTTT. Translating it yields CASSLSIRDRVRTGELFF. The chain carries TRBV27 and TRBJ2-2, with 9 positions matching TRBD1. Trimming cost V 0 bases and J 5 bases; bases outside gene matches: 10. CDR1 is MNHEY, CDR2 SMNVEV, per germline (reference sequence). The CDR3 runs to 18 residues.

This CDR3 is CASSFWRGTYNEQFF. DNA of the CDR3: TGTGCCAGCAGCTTTTGGCGGGGGACCTACAATGAGCAGTTCTTC. The gene calls are TRBV7-9 and TRBJ2-1; 7 bases fit TRBD2. The germline V gene has CDR1 SEHNR and CDR2 FQNEAQ (reference sequence). This CDR3 is 15 amino acids long. The junction had 4 bases not matched to a gene; V was cut back by 3 bases and J by 2 bases. Full variable domain (outside the CDR3, taken from reference TRBV7-9 and TRBJ2-1): DTGVSQNPRHKITKRGQNVTFRCDPISEHNRLYWYRQTLGQGPEFLTYFQNEAQLEKSRLLSDRFSAERPKGSFSTLEIQRTEQGDSAMYLCASSFWRGTYNEQFFGPGTRLTVL.

The chain combines TRBV6-5 with TRBJ2-7; 7 bases match TRBD1. Per the germline V gene, CDR1 is MNHEY and CDR2 is SVGAGI. Germline trimming cut 5 bases from V and 5 bases from J; bases unmatched to any gene: 3. This CDR3 is 12 amino acids long. DNA of the CDR3: TGTGCCAGCAGTAGACAGGGCCACGAGCAGTACTTC. Protein: CASSRQGHEQYF.

This chain uses TRBV4-1 with TRBJ2-2; 9 nucleotides match TRBD2. Germline CDR1 is MGHRA and CDR2 is YSYEKL. V trimming: 1 base; J trimming: 6 bases; junction bases outside the gene matches: 9. The CDR3 has 17 residues. The CDR3 DNA follows: TGCGCCAGCAGCCAAGCGCCGGCGGGAGGGCCATCCGGGGAGCTGTTTTTT. Residues: CASSQAPAGGPSGELFF.

This clone was seen a handful of times. In DNA, the CDR3 is TGTGCCAGCAGTGAACCGGGGGCGCTTGGCGGGGAGCTGTTTTTT. This codes for CASSEPGALGGELFF. V is TRBV25-1 and J is TRBJ2-2; D is possibly TRBD1 or TRBD2 (6 bases each). CDR1 is MGHDK, CDR2 SYGVNS, per germline. CDR3 length: 15 amino acids. Trimming pared 2 bases from V and 7 bases from J, leaving 14 bases between. Drawing the rest from reference TRBV25-1 and TRBJ2-2, the complete variable domain is EADIYQTPRYLVIGTGKKITLECSQTMGHDKMYWYQQDPGMELHLIHYSYGVNSTEKGDLSSESTVSRIRTEHFPLTLESARPSHTSQYLCASSEPGALGGELFFGEGSRLTVL.

Points on this clone: Other DNA sequences from this sample encode an identical CDR3 as well. The chain combines TRBV9 with TRBJ2-1; tentatively, D is TRBD2 (5 bases). The CDR3 has 15 amino acids. V lost 4 bases, J lost 1 base, and 12 bases lay in between. Per the germline V gene, CDR1 is SGDLS and CDR2 is YYNGEE. CDR3 sequence: CASSPLATSYNEQFF. The CDR3 nucleotides read TGTGCCAGCAGCCCTTTAGCGACTTCCTACAATGAGCAGTTCTTC.

Regarding this clone: In the same sample, other DNA sequences code for this CDR3. CDR3 residues: CASSPRAGANVLTF. For the CDR3, the DNA is TGCGCCAGCAGCCCCCGGGCTGGGGCCAACGTCCTGACTTTC. The rearrangement links TRBV5-1 to TRBJ2-6; the D is unclear. CDR3 length: 14 residues. V lost 4 bases and J lost 2, with 7 bases in between. Germline assignment: CDR1 SGHRS and CDR2 YFSETQ.

This chain links TRBV6-5 with TRBJ2-1, with TRBD1 identical over 10 bases. Germline V gene sequence: CDR1 MNHEY, CDR2 SVGAGI. The CDR3 extends over 16 amino acids. V dropped 4 bases and J dropped 6; count of bases not matched to a gene: 9. The CDR3 DNA reads TGTGCCAGCAGTTCACCGGGACAGGGGACTTTCAATGAGCAGTTCTTC. Amino acids: CASSSPGQGTFNEQFF.

The chain carries TRBV5-1 and TRBJ2-2, with TRBD2 identical over 10 bases. The J segment lost 7 bases and the V segment lost 3 bases, leaving 6 bases of the junction unmatched. The CDR3 length is 15 residues. Per the germline V gene, CDR1 is SGHRS and CDR2 is YFSETQ. CDR3 sequence reads: CASSYLAGEIGELFF. The DNA of the CDR3 is TGCGCCAGCAGCTATCTAGCGGGAGAGATCGGGGAGCTGTTTTTT. The full variable domain, with the rest looked up from reference TRBV5-1 and TRBJ2-2, is KAGVTQTPRYLIKTRGQQVTLSCSPISGHRSVSWYQQTPGQGLQFLFEYFSETQRNKGNFPGRFSGRQFSNSRSEMNVSTLELGDSALYLCASSYLAGEIGELFFGEGSRLTVL.

This sequence joins TRBV9 and TRBJ2-1, with D possibly being TRBD2 (5 bases). Per germline, CDR1 SGDLS and CDR2 YYNGEE. This CDR3 comprises 15 residues. V lost 0 bases to trimming and J lost 6 bases, with 13 bases between them. For the CDR3, the DNA is TGTGCCAGCAGCGTAGGAGGGAGTCTTGGCAATGAGCAGTTCTTC. Encoded protein: CASSVGGSLGNEQFF.